This T cell receptor beta chain emerged from a study of cytomegalovirus exposure and HLA in healthy donors. The primer mix had 60 Vbeta and 13 Jbeta primers. Assay: immunoSEQ multiplex PCR; the TCRdb copy retains only in-frame clones and omits some. This table has approximately 170,000 clones, approximately 85% appearing once. Worth noting for this clone: Its antigen is unknown.

General observations from the study: For TCR beta chains, V- and J-gene trimming was later linked to a missense DCLRE1C variant.

This clonotype was obtained from a man aged 25-45 years in good health and CMV-seropositive. Material for sequencing was PBMCs.

The CDR3 nucleotides are TGTGCCAGCAGCCCCATGGCGGGGTTGGAGACCCAGTACTTC. Amino acids: CASSPMAGLETQYF. The V gene is TRBV6-6, the J gene TRBJ2-5, with a tentative D call TRBD2 (6 bases). The V end was cut by 6 bases, the J end by 5 bases, with 16 bases between. The CDR3 spans 14 residues. CDR1 MNHNY and CDR2 SVGAGI come from the germline V gene (reference sequence).